This T cell receptor (beta chain) originates from a study of blood T cell repertoires in COVID-19. About the research overall: Acute and convalescent COVID-19 specimens originated in the United States, Italy and Spain. PBMCs, B-cell-depleted T cells, or T cells provided the cDNA or gDNA that made up the material.

Source study methods: Reference gene primer amplification gave nucleated cell count estimates. TCRdb keeps only in-frame clones here, not all; method: immunoSEQ multiplex PCR. V, J and clone size derive from that table, while D and trimming were established from the DNA sequence. The sample yields 150,000 to 180,000 clones, approximately 91% seen once. Germline CDR1 SEHNR, CDR2 FQNEAQ (reference sequence). The length of the CDR3 is 17 residues. J gave up 2 bases and V 4 bases, and 9 bases lay outside the gene matches. The TCR sequence derives from a woman between 65 and 79 years old with acute or convalescent COVID-19. The chain has TRBV7-9 and TRBJ1-3; TRBD1 matches at 9 bases. The sequenced sample consisted of peripheral blood. Here the CDR3 reads CASSSPPGDRAGNTIYF. The CDR3 region has the DNA TGTGCCAGCAGCTCTCCCCCTGGGGACAGGGCTGGAAACACCATATATTTT.